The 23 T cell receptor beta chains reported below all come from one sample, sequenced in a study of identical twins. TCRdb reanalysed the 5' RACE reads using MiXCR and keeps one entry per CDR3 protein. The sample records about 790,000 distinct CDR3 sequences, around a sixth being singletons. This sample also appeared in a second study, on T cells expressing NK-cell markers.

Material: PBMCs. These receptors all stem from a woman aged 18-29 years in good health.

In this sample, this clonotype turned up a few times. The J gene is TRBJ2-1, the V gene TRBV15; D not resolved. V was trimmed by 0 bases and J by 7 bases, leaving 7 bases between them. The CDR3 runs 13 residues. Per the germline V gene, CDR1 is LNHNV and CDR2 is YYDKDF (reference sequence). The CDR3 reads CATSRDFANEQFF. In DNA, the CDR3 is TGTGCCACCAGCAGAGATTTTGCGAATGAGCAGTTCTTC.

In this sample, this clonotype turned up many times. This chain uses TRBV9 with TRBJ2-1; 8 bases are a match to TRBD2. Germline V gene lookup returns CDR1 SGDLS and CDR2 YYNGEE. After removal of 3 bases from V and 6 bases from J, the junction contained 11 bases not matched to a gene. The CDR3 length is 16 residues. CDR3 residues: CASSARGLEIGNEQFF. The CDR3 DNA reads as TGTGCCAGCAGCGCGCGGGGACTAGAGATCGGCAATGAGCAGTTCTTC.

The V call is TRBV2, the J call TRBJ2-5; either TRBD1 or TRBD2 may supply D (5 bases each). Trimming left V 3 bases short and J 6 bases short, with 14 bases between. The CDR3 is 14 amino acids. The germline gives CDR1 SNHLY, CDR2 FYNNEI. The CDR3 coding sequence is TGTGCCAGCAGTGAGACCCGGGGCGGTCAGACCCAGTACTTC. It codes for CASSETRGGQTQYF.

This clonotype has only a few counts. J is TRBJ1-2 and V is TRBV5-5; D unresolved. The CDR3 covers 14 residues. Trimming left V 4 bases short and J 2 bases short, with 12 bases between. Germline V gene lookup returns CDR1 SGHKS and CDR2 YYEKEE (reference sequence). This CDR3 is CASSNYQQNYGYTF. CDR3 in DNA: TGTGCCAGCAGCAACTACCAGCAGAACTATGGCTACACCTTC.

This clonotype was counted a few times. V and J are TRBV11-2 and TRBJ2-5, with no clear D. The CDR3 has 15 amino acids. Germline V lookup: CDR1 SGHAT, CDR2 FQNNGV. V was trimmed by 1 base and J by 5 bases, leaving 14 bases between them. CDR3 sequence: CASSLVKLERETQYF. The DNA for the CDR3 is TGTGCCAGCAGCTTAGTGAAGCTAGAACGCGAGACCCAGTACTTC.

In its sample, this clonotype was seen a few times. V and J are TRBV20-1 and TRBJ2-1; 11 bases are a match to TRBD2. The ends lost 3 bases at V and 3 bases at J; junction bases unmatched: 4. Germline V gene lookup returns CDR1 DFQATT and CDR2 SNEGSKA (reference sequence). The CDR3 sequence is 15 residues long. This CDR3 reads CSASSLAGVYNEQFF. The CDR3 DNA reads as TGCAGTGCTAGCTCACTAGCGGGAGTCTACAATGAGCAGTTCTTC.

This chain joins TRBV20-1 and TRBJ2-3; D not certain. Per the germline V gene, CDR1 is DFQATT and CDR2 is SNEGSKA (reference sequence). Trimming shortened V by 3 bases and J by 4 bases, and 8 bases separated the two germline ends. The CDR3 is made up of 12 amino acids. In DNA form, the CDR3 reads TGCAGTGCTAGCCCGATAGCAGATACGCAGTATTTT. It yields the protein CSASPIADTQYF.

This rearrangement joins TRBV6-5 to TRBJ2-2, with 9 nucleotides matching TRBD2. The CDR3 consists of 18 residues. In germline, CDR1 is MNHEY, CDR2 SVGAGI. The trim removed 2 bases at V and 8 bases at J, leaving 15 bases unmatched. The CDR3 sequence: CASSYGTERGAGRGELFF. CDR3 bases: TGTGCCAGCAGTTACGGGACTGAGCGGGGGGCGGGTAGGGGGGAGCTGTTTTTT.

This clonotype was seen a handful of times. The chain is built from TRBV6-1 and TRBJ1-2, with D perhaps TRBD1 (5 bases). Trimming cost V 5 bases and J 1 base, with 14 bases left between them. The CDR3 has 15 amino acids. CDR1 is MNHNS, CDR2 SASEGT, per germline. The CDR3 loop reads CASSPRDSFNYGYTF. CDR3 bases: TGTGCCAGCAGTCCCCGGGACTCCTTTAACTATGGCTACACCTTC.

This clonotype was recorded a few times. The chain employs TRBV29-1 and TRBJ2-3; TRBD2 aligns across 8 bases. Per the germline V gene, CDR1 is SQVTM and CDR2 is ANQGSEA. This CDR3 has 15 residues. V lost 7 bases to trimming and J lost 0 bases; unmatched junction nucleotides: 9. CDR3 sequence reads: CSGREDTISTDTQYF. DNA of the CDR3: TGCAGCGGGCGGGAGGACACCATAAGCACAGATACGCAGTATTTT.

The CDR3 nucleotides are TGTGCCACCAGCCCTGCAACCGGGGGGATTCGGTACAATGAGCAGTTCTTC. Translated, it gives CATSPATGGIRYNEQFF. V gene TRBV15 combines with J gene TRBJ2-1; 7 bases line up with TRBD2. Germline V gives CDR1 LNHNV, CDR2 YYDKDF (reference sequence). The CDR3 contains 17 residues. With V trimmed by 5 bases and J by 4 bases, 14 bases remained unmatched.

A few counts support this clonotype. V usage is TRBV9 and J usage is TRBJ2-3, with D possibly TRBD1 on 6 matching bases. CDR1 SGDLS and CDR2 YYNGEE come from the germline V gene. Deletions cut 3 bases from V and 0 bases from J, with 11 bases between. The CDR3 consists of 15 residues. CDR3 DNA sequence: TGTGCCAGCAGCGGGACAGCCTACAGCACAGATACGCAGTATTTT. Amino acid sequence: CASSGTAYSTDTQYF.

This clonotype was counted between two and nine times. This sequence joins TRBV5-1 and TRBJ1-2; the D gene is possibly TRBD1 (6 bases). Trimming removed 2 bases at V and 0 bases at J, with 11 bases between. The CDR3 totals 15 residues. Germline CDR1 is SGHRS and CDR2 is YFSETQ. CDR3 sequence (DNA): TGCGCCAGCAGCTTCGCCGGGACAACTAACTATGGCTACACCTTC. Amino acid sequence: CASSFAGTTNYGYTF.

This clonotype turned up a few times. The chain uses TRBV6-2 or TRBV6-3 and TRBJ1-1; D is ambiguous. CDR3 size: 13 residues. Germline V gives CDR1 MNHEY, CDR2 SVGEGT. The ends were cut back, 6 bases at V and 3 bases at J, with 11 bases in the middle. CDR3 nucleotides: TGTGCCAGCAGATTACATAGGGACACTGAAGCTTTCTTT. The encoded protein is CASRLHRDTEAFF.

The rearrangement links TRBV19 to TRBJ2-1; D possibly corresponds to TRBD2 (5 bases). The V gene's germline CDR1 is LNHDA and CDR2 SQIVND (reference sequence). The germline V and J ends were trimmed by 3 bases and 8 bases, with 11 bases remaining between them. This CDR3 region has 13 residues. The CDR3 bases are TGTGCCAGTAGTATTGGAGGAAGGGATGAGCAGTTCTTC. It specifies CASSIGGRDEQFF.

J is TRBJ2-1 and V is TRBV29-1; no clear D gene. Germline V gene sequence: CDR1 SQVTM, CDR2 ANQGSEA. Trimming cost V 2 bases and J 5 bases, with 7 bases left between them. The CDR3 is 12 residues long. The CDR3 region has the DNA TGCAGCGTTGAATACATAAACAATGAGCAGTTCTTC. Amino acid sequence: CSVEYINNEQFF.

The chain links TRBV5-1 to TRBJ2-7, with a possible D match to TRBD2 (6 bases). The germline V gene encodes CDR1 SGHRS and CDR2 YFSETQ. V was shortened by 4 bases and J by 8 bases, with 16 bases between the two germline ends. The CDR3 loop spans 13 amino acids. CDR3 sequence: CASSPAPGEKQYF. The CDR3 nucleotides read TGCGCCAGCAGCCCCGCGCCGGGGGAAAAGCAGTACTTC.

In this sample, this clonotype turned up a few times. CDR3 sequence reads: CASSLAFVHYNEQFF. CDR3 bases: TGCGCCAGCAGCTTGGCTTTCGTTCATTACAATGAGCAGTTCTTC. The chain couples TRBV5-1 to TRBJ2-1; D remains ambiguous. Germline V gene data show CDR1 as SGHRS and CDR2 as YFSETQ. Trimming pared 0 bases from V and 4 bases from J, leaving 11 bases between. CDR3 length: 15 amino acids.

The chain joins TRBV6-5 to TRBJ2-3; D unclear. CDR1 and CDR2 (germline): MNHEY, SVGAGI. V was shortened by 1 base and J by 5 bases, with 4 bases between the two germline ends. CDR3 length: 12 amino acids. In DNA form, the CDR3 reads TGTGCCAGCAGTTACTTGGGAGATACGCAGTATTTT. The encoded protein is CASSYLGDTQYF.

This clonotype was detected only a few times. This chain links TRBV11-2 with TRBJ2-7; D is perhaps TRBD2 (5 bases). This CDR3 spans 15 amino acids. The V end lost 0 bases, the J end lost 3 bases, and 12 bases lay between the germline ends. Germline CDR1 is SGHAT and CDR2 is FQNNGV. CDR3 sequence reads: CASSLETGEGYEQYF. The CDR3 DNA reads TGTGCCAGCAGCTTAGAAACCGGGGAAGGCTACGAGCAGTACTTC.

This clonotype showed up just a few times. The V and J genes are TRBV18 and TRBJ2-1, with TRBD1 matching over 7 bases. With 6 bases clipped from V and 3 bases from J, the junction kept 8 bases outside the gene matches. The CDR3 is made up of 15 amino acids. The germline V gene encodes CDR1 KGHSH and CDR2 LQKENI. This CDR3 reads CASSPSRQGYNEQFF. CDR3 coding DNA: TGTGCCAGCTCGCCCTCTAGACAGGGCTACAATGAGCAGTTCTTC.

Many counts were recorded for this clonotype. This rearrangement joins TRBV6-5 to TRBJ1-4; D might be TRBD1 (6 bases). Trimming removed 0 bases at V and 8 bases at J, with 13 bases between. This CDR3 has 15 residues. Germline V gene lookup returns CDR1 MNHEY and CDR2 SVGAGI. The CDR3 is CASSYSKGGWEKLFF. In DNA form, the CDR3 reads TGTGCCAGCAGTTACTCGAAGGGGGGTTGGGAAAAACTGTTTTTT.

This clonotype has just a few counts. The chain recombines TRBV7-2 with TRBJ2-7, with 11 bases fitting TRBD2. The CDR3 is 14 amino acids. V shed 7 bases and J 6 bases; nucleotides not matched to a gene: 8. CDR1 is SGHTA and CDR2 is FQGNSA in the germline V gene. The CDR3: CASTLAGGIGEQYF. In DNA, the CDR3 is TGTGCCAGCACTTTAGCGGGAGGGATTGGCGAGCAGTACTTC. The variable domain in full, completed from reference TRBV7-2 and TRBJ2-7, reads GAGVSQSPSNKVTEKGKDVELRCDPISGHTALYWYRQSLGQGLEFLIYFQGNSAPDKSGLPSDRFSAERTGGSVSTLTIQRTQQEDSAVYLCASTLAGGIGEQYFGPGTRLTVT.